The sequence of this T cell receptor beta chain was determined in a study of T cells after yellow fever vaccination. Study-level information: Low-cell-number fractions underwent preparation using SMART-Seq v4 Ultra Low Input. General study findings and limits: Researchers cautioned that FACS-sorted repertoires could harbor abundant clonotypes contaminating from the bulk population. The secondary response was weaker but peaked faster, day 5 versus 15.

V trimming: 5 bases; J trimming: 9 bases; junction bases outside the gene matches: 7. This CDR3 has 13 amino acids. The germline gives CDR1 SGHTA, CDR2 FQGNSA. At least ten counts were recorded for this clonotype. Its cognate antigen is unknown. TCRdb independently ran MiXCR on the 5' RACE reads; one entry per CDR3 protein. The table includes 100,000 to 150,000 distinct CDR3 sequences, roughly 7.2% detected once. Sample: CD4+ T cells sorted from PBMCs, taken roughly 46 days after the first yellow fever vaccination. The chain links TRBV7-2 to TRBJ2-1; TRBD1 matches 7 bases. This receptor was obtained from a man aged 18 to 29 who received the YFV17D yellow fever vaccine. Here the CDR3 reads CASSRGQVGEQFF. CDR3 DNA: TGTGCCAGCAGCCGAGGACAGGTTGGTGAGCAGTTCTTC.